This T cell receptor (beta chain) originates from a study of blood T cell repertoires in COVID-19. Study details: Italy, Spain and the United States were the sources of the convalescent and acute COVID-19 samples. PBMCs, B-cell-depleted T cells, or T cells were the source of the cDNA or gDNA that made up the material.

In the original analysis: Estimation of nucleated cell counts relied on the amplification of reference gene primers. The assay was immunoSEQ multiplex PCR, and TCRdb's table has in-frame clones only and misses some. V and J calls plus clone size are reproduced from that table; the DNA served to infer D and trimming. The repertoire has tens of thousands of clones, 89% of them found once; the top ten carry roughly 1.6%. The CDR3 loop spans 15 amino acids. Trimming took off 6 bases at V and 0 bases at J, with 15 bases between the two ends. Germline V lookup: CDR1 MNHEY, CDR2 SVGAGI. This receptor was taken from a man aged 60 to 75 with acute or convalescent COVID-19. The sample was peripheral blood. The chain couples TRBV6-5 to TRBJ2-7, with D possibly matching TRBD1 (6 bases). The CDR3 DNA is TGTGCCAGCAGAGCCCGACAGGCGAGCTCCTACGAGCAGTACTTC. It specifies CASRARQASSYEQYF.